The 12 T cell receptor beta chains presented below share a single source sample, sequenced in a study of early T cells in non-severe SARS-CoV-2 infection. TCRdb itself ran the 5' RACE reads through MiXCR, one entry per CDR3 protein. In the table there are about 61,000 distinct CDR3 sequences, around 12% of which are singletons. The input for sequencing was whole blood, taken at baseline. The receptor set was obtained from an adult who was a healthcare worker with PCR-confirmed SARS-CoV-2 infection or an uninfected control (not recorded which). The donor label of this sample is uncertain.

This sequence joins TRBV12-3 or TRBV12-4 and TRBJ2-2; 8 bases line up with TRBD1. The CDR3 is 15 amino acids. V shed 6 bases, J shed 4 bases, and the junction held 7 bases outside the gene matches. The CDR3 is CASRPGTGLTGELFF. CDR3 DNA: TGTGCCAGCAGACCCGGGACAGGACTCACCGGGGAGCTGTTTTTT.

This clonotype was counted a few times. The chain is built from TRBV11-2 and TRBJ2-3, with TRBD2 as a possible D gene (5 bases). The ends were cut back, 1 base at V and 0 bases at J, with 8 bases in the middle. This CDR3 region has 15 residues. CDR1 is SGHAT, CDR2 FQNNGV, per germline. The CDR3 region is CASSLGRVSTDTQYF. CDR3 nucleotide sequence: TGTGCCAGCAGCTTAGGGCGGGTTAGCACAGATACGCAGTATTTT.

In its sample, this clonotype was seen a few times. The CDR3 reads CSARVSGGRPYNEQFF. CDR3 DNA sequence: TGCAGTGCTAGAGTTAGCGGGGGCCGCCCTTACAATGAGCAGTTCTTC. The chain links TRBV20-1 to TRBJ2-1, with 9 bases lining up with TRBD2. Germline CDR1 reads DFQATT; CDR2 reads SNEGSKA (reference sequence). V lost 1 base, J lost 4 bases, and 8 bases stayed unmatched. The CDR3 extends over 16 amino acids.

The CDR3 loop is CATSDSTTGPNTGELFF. In DNA form, the CDR3 reads TGTGCCACCAGTGACTCTACAACCGGGCCCAACACCGGGGAGCTGTTTTTT. The chain uses TRBV24-1 and TRBJ2-2, with no clear D. Germline-derived CDR1 and CDR2 are KGHDR and SFDVKD. V was trimmed by 4 bases and J by 2 bases, leaving 16 bases between them. The CDR3 covers 17 residues.

The sample holds a few counts of this clonotype. The chain couples TRBV7-8 to TRBJ2-1; D remains ambiguous. Germline V gene lookup returns CDR1 SGHVS and CDR2 FQNEAQ. Trimming shortened V by 6 bases and J by 5 bases, and 5 bases separated the two germline ends. CDR3 size: 11 residues. In DNA, the CDR3 is TGTGCCAGCAGATCGGACAATGAGCAGTTCTTC. This encodes CASRSDNEQFF. Full variable domain (remainder filled in from reference TRBV7-8 and TRBJ2-1): GAGVSQSPRYKVAKRGQDVALRCDPISGHVSLFWYQQALGQGPEFLTYFQNEAQLDKSGLPSDRFFAERPEGSVSTLKIQRTQQEDSAVYLCASRSDNEQFFGPGTRLTVL.

This clonotype has just a few counts. The chain joins TRBV3-1 to TRBJ1-4, with 10 positions matching TRBD1. J lost 5 bases, V lost 6 bases, and 6 bases had no gene match. CDR1 is LGHDT, CDR2 YNNKEL, per germline (reference sequence). The CDR3 has 15 residues. The CDR3 DNA sequence: TGTGCCAGCAGGAAGACAGGGGGCAGAAATGAAAAACTGTTTTTT. Translating gives CASRKTGGRNEKLFF.

This clonotype was detected only a few times. The gene calls are TRBV12-5 and TRBJ1-1, with a possible D match to TRBD1 (6 bases). CDR3 length: 16 amino acids. The V gene's germline CDR1 is LGHNT and CDR2 FRNRAP. Trimming stripped 0 bases from V and 1 base from J, with 12 bases between. The CDR3 loop reads CASGLVQGTWNTEAFF. The CDR3 DNA sequence: TGTGCTAGTGGTTTGGTCCAGGGGACTTGGAACACTGAAGCTTTCTTT. The full variable domain, in which reference TRBV12-5 and TRBJ1-1 provide the parts outside the CDR3, is DARVTQTPRHKVTEMGQEVTMRCQPILGHNTVFWYRQTMMQGLELLAYFRNRAPLDDSGMPKDRFSAEMPDATLATLKIQPSEPRDSAVYFCASGLVQGTWNTEAFFGQGTRLTVV.

This clonotype was counted ten times or more. The chain recombines TRBV27 with TRBJ1-5; 11 bases agree with TRBD1. CDR1 is MNHEY and CDR2 is SMNVEV in the germline V gene (reference sequence). The V and J ends lost 6 bases and 4 bases, in that order; junction bases with no gene match: 5. The CDR3 loop spans 15 amino acids. The CDR3 loop is CASSPGTGGNQPQHF. The CDR3 DNA sequence: TGTGCCAGCAGCCCCGGGACAGGGGGAAATCAGCCCCAGCATTTT.

The chain has TRBV27 and TRBJ1-3, with TRBD1 matching over 8 bases. Germline V CDR1 and CDR2: MNHEY, SMNVEV (reference sequence). After removal of 4 bases from V and 3 bases from J, the junction contained 8 bases not matched to a gene. CDR3 length equals 16 residues. CDR3 residues: CASSSRTGLHGNTIYF. The CDR3 coding sequence is TGTGCCAGCAGTTCCAGGACAGGGCTCCATGGAAACACCATATATTTT.

Only a few counts were recorded for this clonotype. The chain couples TRBV10-3 to TRBJ1-1, with 8 positions matching TRBD1. V gave up 4 bases and J gave up 5 bases; unmatched junction bases: 6. The germline CDR1 and CDR2 sequences are ENHRY and SYGVKD. The CDR3 covers 14 residues. CDR3: CAISGQGRGTEAFF. In DNA, the CDR3 is TGTGCCATCAGTGGACAGGGGCGCGGGACTGAAGCTTTCTTT.

This clonotype appeared a few times. The chain couples TRBV30 to TRBJ2-3; possibly TRBD1 for D (6 bases). From germline, CDR1 is GTSNPN and CDR2 SVGIG (reference sequence). With 5 bases removed from V and 2 bases from J, the gap between germline ends came to 20 bases. This CDR3 is 16 amino acids long. The CDR3 sequence is CAWQSHNRVPTDTQYF. CDR3 sequence (DNA): TGTGCCTGGCAATCACATAACAGGGTCCCCACAGATACGCAGTATTTT.

This chain uses TRBV7-9 with TRBJ2-1, with TRBD1 identical over 7 bases. This CDR3 comprises 15 residues. V lost 5 bases and J lost 0; bases outside the gene matches: 4. CDR1 is SEHNR, CDR2 FQNEAQ, per germline (reference sequence). This CDR3 reads CASSRDRASYNEQFF. The CDR3 nucleotides are TGTGCCAGCAGCCGCGACAGGGCCTCCTACAATGAGCAGTTCTTC.